The present T cell receptor beta chain was sequenced within a study of blood T cells in healthy people across ages. A single count supports this clonotype. What it binds is not known. General study points: Naive T cell percentage showed a strong correlation with TCR beta diversity.

Next came a second PCR, run for about 6 to 12 cycles, which used a sample-barcoded 5' primer along with a J-beta primer mix. Tags on each cDNA molecule came from a template-switch adaptor with 12 random nucleotides. TCRdb fed the 5' RACE reads into MiXCR, producing one record per CDR3 protein. Of about 1.4 million distinct CDR3 sequences in the sample, 55% to 75% are singletons; the top ten hold 5% to 7%. In germline, CDR1 is SGHTA, CDR2 FQGNSA. This CDR3 spans 13 amino acids. The V end was cut by 0 bases, the J end by 8 bases, with 10 bases between. V gene TRBV7-2 combines with J gene TRBJ1-2, with D possibly TRBD1 on 6 matching bases. This receptor was identified in a man younger than 35 in good health. Sample: blood. The CDR3 coding sequence is TGTGCCAGCAGCTTAGCCGGGGGGCAAGGCTACACCTTC. Its translation: CASSLAGGQGYTF.